The 20 T cell receptor beta chains below all came from one sample that was sequenced in a study of spatial heterogeneity in lung cancer (dated by TCRdb to the late 2010s). Overall study outcomes, separate from this receptor: The number of expanded intratumoral alpha and beta TCRs correlated with the tumor nonsynonymous mutation count.

Their antigens are not known. In the paper's terms, the time point label means: sample taken at primary tumor resection. Libraries were constructed by 5' RACE. The sample was run on a NextSeq 500. TCRdb reprocessing: public reads trimmed at Q25 with fastp, clones called with MiXCR, in-frame beta chains kept. Rows are combined by CDR3 protein, so each entry shows the most common genes and DNA. This sample gives some 8,700 distinct CDR3 sequences in total; 5% to 6.5% of them show up just once. The ten largest clonotypes hold 24% of the sample. The starting material was lung tumor tissue, obtained at surgery. These receptors came from a male donor with early-stage non-small cell lung cancer.

Relative to its sample, this clonotype is large. The rearrangement uses TRBV15 and TRBJ2-3; 13 nucleotides align to TRBD2. Germline CDR1 and CDR2: LNHNV and YYDKDF (reference sequence). This CDR3 region has 13 residues. The J segment lost 11 bases and the V segment lost 1 base, leaving 0 bases of the junction unmatched. Here the CDR3 reads CATSRGLAGGQYF. CDR3 coding DNA: TGTGCCACCAGCAGAGGACTAGCGGGGGGGCAGTATTTT.

This clonotype was counted between two and nine times. The V gene is TRBV5-5, the J gene TRBJ1-2; D remains ambiguous. This CDR3 region has 12 residues. The ends were cut back, 4 bases at V and 5 bases at J, with 9 bases in the middle. CDR1 and CDR2 (germline): SGHKS, YYEKEE (reference sequence). CDR3 residues: CASSPDPYGYTF. CDR3 in DNA: TGTGCCAGCAGCCCAGACCCTTATGGCTACACCTTC.

This clonotype is labeled medium-sized (0.01 to 0.1%). The chain is built from TRBV7-9 and TRBJ2-7; TRBD1 might be the D (5 bases). Per germline, CDR1 SEHNR and CDR2 FQNEAQ (reference sequence). The CDR3 is 16 residues long. V was cut by 5 bases and J by 5 bases, with 22 bases left in between. CDR3 DNA sequence: TGTGCCAGCAGCCCGCCGGCGGCAGGGTACAACCACGAGCAGTACTTC. This translates into CASSPPAAGYNHEQYF.

This clonotype is classed as medium-sized. The chain joins TRBV20-1 to TRBJ1-1; D is unresolved. This CDR3 has 12 residues. Trimming removed 3 bases at V and 3 bases at J, with 8 bases between. In germline, CDR1 is DFQATT, CDR2 SNEGSKA (reference sequence). Here the CDR3 reads CSASEGDTEAFF. The CDR3 DNA reads TGCAGTGCTAGCGAGGGCGACACTGAAGCTTTCTTT.

Comment on this clonotype: With a much larger clone just one base away, this may be a read error. The genes are TRBV7-6 and TRBJ1-4; weak D call: TRBD1 (5 bases). Looked up from germline, CDR1 is SGHVS and CDR2 is FNYEAQ. The CDR3 totals 14 residues. V was shortened by 7 bases and J by 10 bases, with 19 bases between the two germline ends. DNA of the CDR3: TGTGCCAGCACCCCTCGGGCGGGGGACGGAAAACTGTTTTTT. Translated: CASTPRAGDGKLFF.

The chain uses TRBV5-1 and TRBJ2-3, with D hard to call. This CDR3 comprises 11 residues. Germline assignment: CDR1 SGHRS and CDR2 YFSETQ. Trimming pared 6 bases from V and 2 bases from J, leaving 4 bases between. The CDR3 is CASTNTDTQYF. The CDR3, as DNA: TGCGCCAGCACTAACACAGATACGCAGTATTTT.

This clonotype has ten or more counts. The J gene is TRBJ1-1, the V gene TRBV18; D possibly corresponds to TRBD1 (5 bases). In germline, CDR1 is KGHSH, CDR2 LQKENI. V was trimmed by 3 bases and J by 7 bases, leaving 12 bases between them. This CDR3 is built from 13 residues. In nucleotides, the CDR3 is TGTGCCAGCTCACCGGGGCAGCTACTTGAAGCTTTCTTT. Its translation: CASSPGQLLEAFF. Variable domain in full (rest from reference TRBV18 and TRBJ1-1): NAGVMQNPRHLVRRRGQEARLRCSPMKGHSHVYWYRQLPEEGLKFMVYLQKENIIDESGMPKERFSAEFPKEGPSILRIQQVVRGDSAAYFCASSPGQLLEAFFGQGTRLTVV.

CDR3 sequence reads: CSVSVPRGGIYEQYF. The CDR3 nucleotides read TGCAGCGTTTCGGTCCCGCGGGGGGGAATCTACGAGCAGTACTTC. The chain recombines TRBV29-1 with TRBJ2-7; 9 nucleotides match TRBD2. This CDR3 region has 15 residues. The J segment lost 3 bases and the V segment lost 5 bases, leaving 11 bases of the junction unmatched. Germline values: CDR1 SQVTM, CDR2 ANQGSEA.

This clonotype ranks as medium-sized. The chain employs TRBV2 and TRBJ2-1; D is possibly TRBD1 (6 bases). Germline CDR1 and CDR2: SNHLY and FYNNEI. Trimming took 2 bases from V and 7 from J, leaving 18 bases between them. The CDR3 is 16 amino acids. DNA for the CDR3: TGTGCCAGCAGTGAATCTGGCAGGGGTTTAAGGAATGAGCAGTTCTTC. Its translation is CASSESGRGLRNEQFF.

The chain combines TRBV6-2 or TRBV6-3 with TRBJ2-1; D uncertain. CDR1 and CDR2 from the germline V gene are MNHEY and SVGEGT. The germline V and J ends were trimmed by 2 bases and 6 bases, with 2 bases remaining between them. This CDR3 region has 11 residues. In DNA, the CDR3 is TGTGCCAGCAGTTACATCAATGAGCAGTTCTTC. Its protein product is CASSYINEQFF.

This clonotype was seen many times. The gene calls are TRBV4-2 and TRBJ1-1; 9 positions match TRBD1. The CDR3 has 19 residues. Germline CDR1 LGHNA, CDR2 YNFKEQ. Trimming cost V 1 base and J 1 base; bases outside gene matches: 13. The CDR3 coding sequence is TGTGCCAGCAGCCAAGCCCAGGTGGGGACAGGGATTAAGAACACTGAAGCTTTCTTT. It codes for CASSQAQVGTGIKNTEAFF.

This clonotype was seen repeatedly, ten times or more. The chain is built from TRBV7-3 and TRBJ2-5; TRBD2 matches at 7 bases. Germline V gives CDR1 SGHTA, CDR2 FQGTGA. The CDR3 sequence is 15 residues long. Trimming at V came to 6 bases and at J to 5 bases, leaving 12 bases not matched to a gene. The CDR3 reads CASSPGGRGLETQYF. CDR3 bases: TGTGCCAGCAGTCCCGGCGGGAGAGGCTTGGAGACCCAGTACTTC.

In its sample, this clonotype ranks as medium-sized. This chain links TRBV20-1 with TRBJ1-5; TRBD1 matches 7 bases. The CDR3 consists of 11 residues. In germline, CDR1 is DFQATT, CDR2 SNEGSKA (reference sequence). J lost 12 bases, V lost 5 bases, and 7 bases had no gene match. CDR3 DNA: TGCAGTGCTTCAGGGGGTCTTATCCAGCATTTT. Its translation: CSASGGLIQHF.

This clonotype has at least ten counts. The rearrangement links TRBV19 to TRBJ2-2; D remains unclear. Germline CDR1 and CDR2: LNHDA and SQIVND (reference sequence). V dropped 7 bases and J dropped 0 bases, with 12 bases sitting between them. This CDR3 is 15 amino acids long. The CDR3 here is CASKSFGSNTGELFF. The CDR3 DNA is TGTGCCAGTAAATCTTTCGGGTCGAACACCGGGGAGCTGTTTTTT. The whole variable domain, remainder taken from reference TRBV19 and TRBJ2-2, is DGGITQSPKYLFRKEGQNVTLSCEQNLNHDAMYWYRQDPGQGLRLIYYSQIVNDFQKGDIAEGYSVSREKKESFPLTVTSAQKNPTAFYLCASKSFGSNTGELFFGEGSRLTVL.

This clonotype is medium-sized (0.01 to 0.1%) within its sample. This rearrangement joins TRBV29-1 to TRBJ2-2; D not certain. There are 12 residues in the CDR3. Trimming removed 4 bases from V and 1 base from J, with 4 bases in between. Germline CDR1 SQVTM, CDR2 ANQGSEA. CDR3 sequence reads: CSVGQNTGELFF. CDR3 nucleotide sequence: TGCAGCGTTGGACAGAACACCGGGGAGCTGTTTTTT.

This clonotype was seen at least ten times. The CDR3 DNA sequence: TGTGCCAGCAGGGACACGGAGACCCAGTACTTC. Translated, it gives CASRDTETQYF. This chain joins TRBV12-3 or TRBV12-4 and TRBJ2-5; tentatively, D is TRBD1 (5 bases). The V gene lost 6 bases and the J gene lost 5 bases, with 7 bases spanning the gap. The CDR3 is 11 amino acids.

In its sample, this clonotype is medium-sized. CDR3 loop: CSARDQTSYNEQFF. CDR3 nucleotide sequence: TGCAGTGCTAGAGACCAGACTTCCTACAATGAGCAGTTCTTC. This rearrangement joins TRBV20-1 to TRBJ2-1; D remains unclear. The CDR3 is 14 amino acids. Germline CDR1 DFQATT, CDR2 SNEGSKA (reference sequence). V lost 0 bases to trimming and J lost 1 base, with 7 bases between them.

This clonotype was recorded many times. The genes are TRBV25-1 and TRBJ2-5, with 7 bases fitting TRBD1. The CDR3 is 15 amino acids. Germline trimming cut 3 bases from V and 7 bases from J; bases unmatched to any gene: 11. Per germline, CDR1 MGHDK and CDR2 SYGVNS. CDR3 bases: TGTGCCAGCAGTGATATCCGGGACAGCAAGGCGACCCAGTACTTC. Residues: CASSDIRDSKATQYF.

This clonotype was detected only a few times. V usage is TRBV7-2 and J usage is TRBJ2-5; D remains unclear. The CDR3 has 13 amino acids. V was shortened by 1 base and J by 2 bases, with 5 bases between the two germline ends. CDR1 and CDR2 (germline): SGHTA, FQGNSA. The CDR3 spells CASSLVLQETQYF. The CDR3 DNA reads as TGTGCCAGCAGCTTAGTCTTACAAGAGACCCAGTACTTC.

This clonotype came up many times. The rearrangement joins TRBV7-9 to TRBJ1-5, with 7 bases lining up with TRBD1. This CDR3 has 15 residues. The germline CDR1 and CDR2 sequences are SEHNR and FQNEAQ (reference sequence). V trimming: 2 bases; J trimming: 5 bases; junction bases outside the gene matches: 6. This CDR3 reads CASSLTAGGDQPQHF. CDR3 bases: TGTGCCAGCAGCTTAACAGCAGGGGGGGATCAGCCCCAGCATTTT.